This T cell receptor (beta chain) stems from a study of T-cell memory formation after mild COVID-19. Overall study results and limits: Later expanders leaned CD4+, whereas clones that contracted between day 15 and 85 were balanced CD4/CD8.

Ten or more counts support this clonotype. Its antigen is as yet unknown. One entry per CDR3 protein results from TCRdb running MiXCR on the 5' RACE reads. The sample records some 250,000 distinct CDR3 sequences, approximately 9% being singletons. The CDR3 length is 17 residues. Per the germline V gene, CDR1 is ENHRY and CDR2 is SYGVKD. The V end was cut by 9 bases, the J end by 0 bases, with 18 bases between. The clonotype originates from a man younger than 35 who had mild COVID-19 (a few samples of this study predate the infection). Cell type and time point are not known. The sample comprised PBMCs or a T cell subset sorted from them (not recorded which). The V gene is TRBV10-3, the J gene TRBJ2-6, with D maybe TRBD1 (6 bases). The CDR3: CAIMATQGRSGANVLTF. CDR3 nucleotides: TGTGCCATAATGGCAACCCAGGGGCGCTCTGGGGCCAACGTCCTGACTTTC.